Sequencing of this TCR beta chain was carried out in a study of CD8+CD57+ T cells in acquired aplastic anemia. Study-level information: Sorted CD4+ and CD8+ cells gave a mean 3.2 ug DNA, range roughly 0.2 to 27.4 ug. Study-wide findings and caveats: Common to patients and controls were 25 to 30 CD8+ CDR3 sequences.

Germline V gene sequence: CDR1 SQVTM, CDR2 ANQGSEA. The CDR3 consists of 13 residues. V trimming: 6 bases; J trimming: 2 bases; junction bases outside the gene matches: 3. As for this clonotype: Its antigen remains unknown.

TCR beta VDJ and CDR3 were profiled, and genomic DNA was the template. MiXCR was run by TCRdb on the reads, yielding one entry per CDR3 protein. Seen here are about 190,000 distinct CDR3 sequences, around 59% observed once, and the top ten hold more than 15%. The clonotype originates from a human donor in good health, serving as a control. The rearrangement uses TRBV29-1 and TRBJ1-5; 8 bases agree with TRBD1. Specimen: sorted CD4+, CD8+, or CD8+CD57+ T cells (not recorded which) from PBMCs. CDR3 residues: CSVQDRGNQPQHF. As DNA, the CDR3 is TGCAGCGTCCAGGACAGGGGCAATCAGCCCCAGCATTTT.